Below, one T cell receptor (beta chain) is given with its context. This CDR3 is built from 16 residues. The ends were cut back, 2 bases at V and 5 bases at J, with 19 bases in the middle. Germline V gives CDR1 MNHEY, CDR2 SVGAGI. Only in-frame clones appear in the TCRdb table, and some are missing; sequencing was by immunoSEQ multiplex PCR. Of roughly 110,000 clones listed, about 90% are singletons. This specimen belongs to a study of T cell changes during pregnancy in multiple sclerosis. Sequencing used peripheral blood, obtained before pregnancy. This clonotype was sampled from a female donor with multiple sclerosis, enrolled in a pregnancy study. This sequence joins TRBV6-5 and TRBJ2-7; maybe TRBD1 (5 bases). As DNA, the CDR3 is TGTGCCAGCAGTTACCAGGTGACAGTCACTACGGACGAGCAGTACTTC. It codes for CASSYQVTVTTDEQYF.